This T cell receptor (beta chain) comes out of a study of blood T cell repertoires in COVID-19. Study-level information: The study drew acute and convalescent COVID-19 samples from the United States, Italy and Spain. PBMCs, B-cell-depleted T cells, or T cells were the source of the cDNA or gDNA that made up the material.

How the authors handled the data: The assay estimated nucleated cells by amplifying reference gene primers. TCRdb keeps only in-frame clones here, not all; method: immunoSEQ multiplex PCR. From that table come the V and J calls and clone size; the DNA was used to work out D and trimming. The sample consists of approximately 110,000 clones, just under 90% of them appearing once. This TCR was recovered from a woman aged 50 to 65 with acute or convalescent COVID-19. The sample comprised peripheral blood.

This CDR3 is CALRRQYGLAGGLEETQYF. CDR3 DNA sequence: TGTGCCTTGCGGCGTCAATACGGACTAGCGGGGGGCTTAGAAGAGACCCAGTACTTC. The chain combines TRBV30 with TRBJ2-5; TRBD2 matches at 14 bases. Trimming took 7 bases from V and 3 from J; bases not matched to a gene: 19. Germline-derived CDR1 and CDR2 are GTSNPN and SVGIG (reference sequence). The CDR3 spans 19 residues.